One and the same sample provided the 32 T cell receptor beta chains below, sequenced in a study of CD8 T cells in ankylosing spondylitis. Study outcomes and limitations: In ankylosing spondylitis blood, a motif of roughly 8 highly homologous TCR beta variants appeared characteristic.

Their antigen targets remain unknown. TCRdb re-derived calls from the 5' RACE reads in MiXCR, one entry per CDR3 protein. The table has a few hundred thousand distinct CDR3 sequences, 20% to 25% seen once. Sample: blood, either unsorted or a sorted T cell fraction (not recorded which). Receptors originate from a male donor with ankylosing spondylitis.

This clonotype was counted a few times. The gene calls are TRBV6-2 or TRBV6-3 and TRBJ1-5; D remains unclear. The CDR3 runs to 12 residues. Trimming shortened V by 5 bases and J by 13 bases, and 15 bases separated the two germline ends. Germline loops: CDR1 MNHEY, CDR2 SVGEGT. The CDR3 here is CASSQIESLQHF. The CDR3, as DNA: TGTGCCAGCAGTCAAATTGAGAGCCTTCAGCATTTT.

The chain is built from TRBV6-5 and TRBJ2-5; 10 nucleotides agree with TRBD2. CDR3 length equals 17 residues. Germline trimming cut 0 bases from V and 1 base from J; bases unmatched to any gene: 5. Germline V gives CDR1 MNHEY, CDR2 SVGAGI. CDR3 bases: TGTGCCAGCAGTTACTCGACCGCTAGCGGGAGCCAAGAGACCCAGTACTTC. Protein sequence: CASSYSTASGSQETQYF.

The rearrangement links TRBV5-1 to TRBJ2-2; perhaps D is TRBD1 or TRBD2 (5 bases each). The CDR3 covers 17 residues. V lost 0 bases and J lost 2, with 14 bases in between. Looked up from germline, CDR1 is SGHRS and CDR2 is YFSETQ. DNA of the CDR3: TGCGCCAGCAGCTTGGGGGGGTCGACCCACAACACCGGGGAGCTGTTTTTT. This translates into CASSLGGSTHNTGELFF.

This clonotype was counted a few times. The chain carries TRBV12-3 or TRBV12-4 and TRBJ2-1; 13 bases fit TRBD2. V was clipped by 0 bases and J by 8 bases; unmatched bases: 7. The CDR3 is 17 amino acids. The DNA of the CDR3 is TGTGCCAGCAGTTTAGCCGGGACTAGCGGGACATGGGATGAGCAGTTCTTC. This translates into CASSLAGTSGTWDEQFF.

This clonotype was seen a few times. This sequence joins TRBV7-8 and TRBJ2-7, with 9 bases fitting TRBD1. This CDR3 has 14 amino acids. With V trimmed by 0 bases and J by 5 bases, 2 bases remained unmatched. Per germline, CDR1 SGHVS and CDR2 FQNEAQ. CDR3 amino acids: CASSLAGQGDEQYF. CDR3 in DNA: TGTGCCAGCAGCTTAGCGGGACAGGGTGACGAGCAGTACTTC.

The chain links TRBV7-2 to TRBJ2-1; D not resolved. The CDR3 length is 13 residues. The germline V and J ends were trimmed by 7 bases and 7 bases, with 14 bases remaining between them. Germline CDR1 is SGHTA and CDR2 is FQGNSA. CDR3 region: CASNLESRNEQFF. The DNA of the CDR3 is TGTGCCAGCAACCTCGAAAGTCGGAATGAGCAGTTCTTC.

V usage is TRBV20-1 and J usage is TRBJ2-3; D is perhaps TRBD1 (6 bases). This CDR3 contains 14 residues. CDR1 and CDR2 (germline): DFQATT, SNEGSKA (reference sequence). V was pared by 6 bases and J by 2 bases, with 15 bases between. The DNA of the CDR3 is TGCAGTGCAGTACGACAGGAGTCCACAGATACGCAGTATTTT. The encoded protein is CSAVRQESTDTQYF.

The sample holds a few counts of this clonotype. This chain joins TRBV11-2 and TRBJ2-5; a weak D match, TRBD2 (5 bases). Per the germline V gene, CDR1 is SGHAT and CDR2 is FQNNGV. The CDR3 loop spans 17 amino acids. Trimming pared 8 bases from V and 0 bases from J, leaving 22 bases between. CDR3 region: CASGSARTRNYQETQYF. The CDR3 bases are TGTGCCAGCGGGAGTGCCAGGACCCGTAACTACCAAGAGACCCAGTACTTC.

In regard to this clonotype: The germline gene is not matched at one end of the junction; a read error may be the cause. V is TRBV12-3 or TRBV12-4 and J is TRBJ2-1; D assignment may be TRBD1 or TRBD2 (5 bases each). CDR3 length: 14 amino acids. CDR3 DNA sequence: TGTGCCAGCAGTTTCGGGACCATTTACAATGAGCAGTCCTTC. This codes for CASSFGTIYNEQSF.

The chain uses TRBV27 and TRBJ2-5; no clear D. Germline values: CDR1 MNHEY, CDR2 SMNVEV (reference sequence). Trimming shortened V by 2 bases and J by 7 bases, and 14 bases separated the two germline ends. The CDR3 loop spans 14 amino acids. The CDR3 nucleotides are TGTGCCAGCAGTTTAGGAACAGCCCCGGGGACCCAGTACTTC. It specifies CASSLGTAPGTQYF.

In its sample, this clonotype was seen a few times. The rearrangement uses TRBV3-1 and TRBJ1-1, with unresolved D. This CDR3 has 14 amino acids. Per germline, CDR1 LGHDT and CDR2 YNNKEL (reference sequence). Trimming took off 4 bases at V and 1 base at J, with 10 bases between the two ends. This CDR3 is CASSRLPGNTEAFF. The CDR3 coding sequence is TGTGCCAGCAGCCGACTTCCAGGGAACACTGAAGCTTTCTTT.

The V and J genes are TRBV29-1 and TRBJ2-1, with D tentatively TRBD2 (6 bases). Germline CDR1 SQVTM, CDR2 ANQGSEA. CDR3 size: 14 residues. V lost 5 bases to trimming and J lost 12 bases, with 23 bases between them. The CDR3 here is CSVYLPSGPSGQFF. The CDR3 coding sequence is TGCAGCGTTTACCTCCCCAGCGGGCCGTCAGGGCAGTTCTTC.

The chain carries TRBV20-1 and TRBJ2-1; 14 bases are shared with TRBD2. From germline, CDR1 is DFQATT and CDR2 SNEGSKA (reference sequence). After removal of 3 bases from V and 4 bases from J, the junction contained 5 bases not matched to a gene. This CDR3 contains 16 residues. The chain's CDR3 is CSASPGLAGAYNEQFF. The CDR3 coding sequence is TGCAGTGCTAGCCCGGGACTAGCGGGAGCATACAATGAGCAGTTCTTC.

This clonotype has more than one count but fewer than ten. The V gene is TRBV6-1, the J gene TRBJ2-3; D unresolved. V was clipped by 7 bases and J by 0 bases, with 8 bases between them. The CDR3 has 13 amino acids. Germline CDR1 MNHNS, CDR2 SASEGT. This CDR3 is CASTKQSTDTQYF. The DNA of the CDR3 is TGTGCCAGCACGAAACAGAGCACAGATACGCAGTATTTT.

The chain couples TRBV12-3 or TRBV12-4 to TRBJ2-5, with D maybe TRBD1 (6 bases). This CDR3 has 14 residues. The ends were cut back, 0 bases at V and 3 bases at J, with 8 bases in the middle. The CDR3 reads CASSLAWTEETQYF. The CDR3 DNA reads as TGTGCCAGCAGTTTAGCGTGGACAGAAGAGACCCAGTACTTC.

The rearrangement uses TRBV7-9 and TRBJ2-7; D not resolved. The germline V gene encodes CDR1 SEHNR and CDR2 FQNEAQ (reference sequence). The CDR3 length is 9 residues. V lost 8 bases and J lost 5, with 4 bases in between. This CDR3 reads CASGHEQYF. Here the CDR3 DNA reads TGTGCCAGCGGTCACGAGCAGTACTTC.

This sequence joins TRBV7-2 and TRBJ2-7; D possibly corresponds to TRBD2 (6 bases). V lost 5 bases and J 5 bases, leaving 16 bases between the germline ends. The CDR3 loop spans 14 amino acids. Germline V lookup: CDR1 SGHTA, CDR2 FQGNSA. This CDR3 is CASSPWGVNDEQYF. Here the CDR3 DNA reads TGTGCCAGCAGCCCTTGGGGGGTAAATGACGAGCAGTACTTC.

V usage is TRBV6-4 and J usage is TRBJ2-2, with a weak D call TRBD1 (5 bases). V was clipped by 2 bases and J by 6 bases, with 10 bases between them. Germline loops: CDR1 MRHNA, CDR2 SNTAGT. The CDR3 contains 14 residues. CDR3: CASSDQWGSGELFF. CDR3 nucleotides: TGTGCCAGCAGTGACCAGTGGGGCTCCGGGGAGCTGTTTTTT.

This chain connects TRBV5-1 to TRBJ2-7; a weak D match, TRBD1 (5 bases). Germline V gene sequence: CDR1 SGHRS, CDR2 YFSETQ. V gave up 0 bases and J gave up 7 bases, with 29 bases separating them. The CDR3 contains 19 residues. The chain's CDR3 is CASSLAGVSGNSPAGEQYF. The CDR3 DNA follows: TGCGCCAGCAGCTTGGCCGGCGTCTCAGGGAACTCCCCCGCTGGTGAGCAGTACTTC.

This clonotype has more than one count but fewer than ten. The chain joins TRBV20-1 to TRBJ1-3, with D tentatively TRBD1 (5 bases). The CDR3 length is 13 residues. V lost 1 base and J 2 bases, leaving 6 bases between the germline ends. Germline-derived CDR1 and CDR2 are DFQATT and SNEGSKA (reference sequence). The DNA for the CDR3 is TGCAGTGCTAGAGCGGGGGCTGGAAACACCATATATTTT. Encoded protein: CSARAGAGNTIYF.

The CDR3 nucleotides read TGCGCCAGCAGCTCTCGACAGGGCACAGATACGCAGTATTTT. Residues: CASSSRQGTDTQYF. The chain carries TRBV5-1 and TRBJ2-3, with a weak D call TRBD1 (6 bases). The V gene lost 3 bases and the J gene lost 1 base, with 9 bases spanning the gap. The CDR3 is made up of 14 amino acids. Germline CDR1 SGHRS, CDR2 YFSETQ.

This clonotype appeared a single time. In nucleotides, the CDR3 is TGTGCCAGCATAAGGACAGGGGGCGAGCAGTACTTC. This translates into CASIRTGGEQYF. The chain has TRBV27 and TRBJ2-7, with TRBD1 matching 10 bases. V was clipped by 7 bases and J by 6 bases; unmatched bases: 3. The CDR3 loop spans 12 amino acids. Germline V lookup: CDR1 MNHEY, CDR2 SMNVEV (reference sequence).

Only a few counts were recorded for this clonotype. The chain joins TRBV28 to TRBJ2-3; 7 bases map to TRBD1. With V trimmed by 6 bases and J by 5 bases, 14 bases remained unmatched. Germline CDR1 MDHEN, CDR2 SYDVKM. The CDR3 is 16 amino acids. CDR3 sequence: CASRTTGVRSLDTQYF. In nucleotides, the CDR3 is TGTGCCAGCAGAACCACAGGGGTCCGGTCCCTAGATACGCAGTATTTT. Full variable domain (rest looked up from reference TRBV28 and TRBJ2-3): DVKVTQSSRYLVKRTGEKVFLECVQDMDHENMFWYRQDPGLGLRLIYFSYDVKMKEKGDIPEGYSVSREKKERFSLILESASTNQTSMYLCASRTTGVRSLDTQYFGPGTRLTVL.

This clonotype was detected a few times. The rearrangement uses TRBV12-3 or TRBV12-4 and TRBJ2-2, with 7 positions matching TRBD2. This CDR3 has 15 residues. V was pared by 8 bases and J by 4 bases, with 10 bases of the junction left unmatched. The CDR3 reads CASSRSPGGTGELFF. The CDR3 DNA follows: TGTGCCAGCTCTAGGTCGCCGGGAGGCACCGGGGAGCTGTTTTTT.

In this sample, this clonotype turned up many times. The genes are TRBV5-1 and TRBJ1-5; D possibly corresponds to TRBD1 (5 bases). Deletions cut 0 bases from V and 5 bases from J, with 12 bases between. CDR3 length: 15 residues. From germline, CDR1 is SGHRS and CDR2 YFSETQ. In nucleotides, the CDR3 is TGCGCCAGCAGCTTGGAAGCGGGAGGGGATCAGCCCCAGCATTTT. This sequence encodes CASSLEAGGDQPQHF.

A few counts support this clonotype. This rearrangement joins TRBV6-5 to TRBJ2-7, with 8 bases lining up with TRBD1. The germline V gene encodes CDR1 MNHEY and CDR2 SVGAGI. Germline trimming cut 3 bases from V and 3 bases from J; bases unmatched to any gene: 10. The CDR3 sequence is 16 residues long. The CDR3 coding sequence is TGTGCCAGCAGTTATTGGGACGCCGGGACAGGCTACGAGCAGTACTTC. Translating it yields CASSYWDAGTGYEQYF.

This clonotype appeared a few times. V and J are TRBV25-1 and TRBJ2-7; 9 positions agree with TRBD2. CDR3 length: 15 amino acids. Trimming at V came to 7 bases and at J to 5 bases, leaving 12 bases not matched to a gene. Germline V CDR1 and CDR2: MGHDK, SYGVNS. The CDR3 sequence is CASMTLAGKRNEQYF. In nucleotides, the CDR3 is TGTGCCAGCATGACCCTAGCGGGAAAAAGGAACGAGCAGTACTTC.

This clonotype has only a few counts. V gene TRBV6-1 combines with J gene TRBJ1-5; the D gene is possibly TRBD1 (5 bases). Germline V gene data show CDR1 as MNHNS and CDR2 as SASEGT. This CDR3 spans 14 amino acids. V was pared by 6 bases and J by 6 bases, with 15 bases between. The CDR3 spells CASRAALGTQPQHF. The CDR3 bases are TGTGCCAGCAGGGCCGCTTTAGGGACTCAGCCCCAGCATTTT.

This clonotype was detected only a few times. The chain employs TRBV5-1 and TRBJ2-7, with a weak D call TRBD1 (5 bases). CDR3 size: 15 residues. The germline CDR1 and CDR2 sequences are SGHRS and YFSETQ. Trimming left V 5 bases short and J 5 bases short, with 20 bases between. For the CDR3, the DNA is TGCGCCAGCAGTCCTCAGGGTTCCCCAAACGACGAGCAGTACTTC. Translation: CASSPQGSPNDEQYF.

The V call is TRBV27, the J call TRBJ2-1; maybe TRBD2 (5 bases). Germline V gives CDR1 MNHEY, CDR2 SMNVEV (reference sequence). The V end was cut by 6 bases, the J end by 9 bases, with 15 bases between. This CDR3 comprises 13 residues. The CDR3 nucleotides are TGTGCCAGCAGATCCCCGGCCGCGGGTGAGCAGTTCTTC. It specifies CASRSPAAGEQFF.

Many counts were recorded for this clonotype. The gene calls are TRBV29-1 and TRBJ2-7; 9 nucleotides match TRBD1. Germline values: CDR1 SQVTM, CDR2 ANQGSEA. With V trimmed by 4 bases and J by 2 bases, 6 bases remained unmatched. The CDR3 is made up of 14 amino acids. The CDR3 loop reads CSVVLGTGTYEQYF. The CDR3 DNA reads as TGCAGCGTTGTTTTAGGGACAGGGACCTACGAGCAGTACTTC.

CDR3 bases: TGCAGTGCTAACGTCTTGGCGGATACGCAGTATTTT. It codes for CSANVLADTQYF. V usage is TRBV20-1 and J usage is TRBJ2-3; no reliable D call. CDR1 is DFQATT, CDR2 SNEGSKA, per germline (reference sequence). V shed 4 bases and J shed 6 bases, with 11 bases lying between them. The CDR3 is 12 residues long.